The clone carrying this TCR beta chain was recorded at least ten times. MiXCR, run by TCRdb on the 5' RACE reads, gives a single entry per CDR3 protein. The repertoire has 45,000 to 55,000 distinct CDR3 sequences, approximately 5.3% of them found once; the top ten carry approximately 12%. Specified time point: sample taken at primary tumor resection. The sample belongs to a study of spatial heterogeneity in lung cancer. The sequences come from PBMCs, collected at surgery. This TCR derives from a male donor with early-stage non-small cell lung cancer.

CDR3 sequence: CASSPGQSTDTQYF. For the CDR3, the DNA is TGCGCCAGCAGCCCGGGACAGAGCACAGATACGCAGTATTTT. The chain is built from TRBV5-1 and TRBJ2-3, with TRBD1 matching 7 bases. V lost 4 bases and J lost 0; bases outside the gene matches: 2. The CDR3 consists of 14 residues. From germline, CDR1 is SGHRS and CDR2 YFSETQ.